This is a list of T cell receptor beta chains from one sample in a study of T-cell reconstitution after alpha-beta-depleted transplantation in children. TCRdb called the PCR reads again in MiXCR, with one record for every CDR3 protein. The sample yields just over 200,000 distinct CDR3 sequences, around 9.2% seen once. Sequenced material: PBMCs, mostly from graft donor cells, taken 360 days after TCRalphabeta/CD19-depleted stem cell transplant. Receptor source: a male patient aged 2 to 9 who had a stem cell transplant for acute myeloid leukemia, so the T cells may come from the graft donor. Each CDR3 is given with its conserved first and last residue. The D gene is left open where the match is weak. The size field is filled for only some rows; it gives once, few, many or a size class.

cdr3_nt	cdr3_aa	clone_size	d_call	v_call	j_call
TGTGCCAGCAGCCCATTCAACACCATATATTTT	CASSPFNTIYF	many	-	TRBV12-3/TRBV12-4	TRBJ1-3
TGTGCCAGCAGTTTATGGTCTAGCGGGAGTATTGAGCAGTTCTTC	CASSLWSSGSIEQFF	-	TRBD2	TRBV12-3/TRBV12-4	TRBJ2-1
TGCAGTGCCCAGGGACAGGGAAATCAGCCCCAGCATTTT	CSAQGQGNQPQHF	many	TRBD1	TRBV20-1	TRBJ1-5
TGCAGTGCCGGGGCGGGGAACACCGGGGAGCTGTTTTTT	CSAGAGNTGELFF	many	-	TRBV20-1	TRBJ2-2
TGTGCCAGCAGGCGGTCCCAGGGGGGCGCCGGGGAGCTGTTTTTT	CASRRSQGGAGELFF	-	-	TRBV12-3/TRBV12-4	TRBJ2-2
TGTGCCAGCAGCCTTAGACCACAGGGTAACAATGAGCAGTTCTTC	CASSLRPQGNNEQFF	many	-	TRBV7-8	TRBJ2-1
TGCAGTGCTAATCGACAGGTTCTCTCCTACGAGCAGTACTTC	CSANRQVLSYEQYF	many	-	TRBV20-1	TRBJ2-7
TGCAGTGCTTCCCGGGACAAGGACTATGGCTACACCTTC	CSASRDKDYGYTF	many	-	TRBV20-1	TRBJ1-2
TGCGCCAGCAGCCTTCAACAGGGGGCCCCCATCTACAATGAGCAGTTCTTC	CASSLQQGAPIYNEQFF	many	TRBD1	TRBV5-1	TRBJ2-1
TGTGCTAGTAGAAAGGGGTCTAGCACAGATACGCAGTATTTT	CASRKGSSTDTQYF	many	-	TRBV12-5	TRBJ2-3
TGTGCCATCCAAGCGGGGAGCACAGATACGCAGTATTTT	CAIQAGSTDTQYF	few	TRBD2	TRBV10-3	TRBJ2-3
TGTGCCAGCAGCCAAGGACAGGGATTTAGAGAGCAGTACTTC	CASSQGQGFREQYF	many	TRBD1	TRBV3-1	TRBJ2-7
TGTGCCAGCAGGAAGACAGGGTGGGACAGGGAGCGTGAAAAACTGTTTTTT	CASRKTGWDREREKLFF	many	TRBD1	TRBV2	TRBJ1-4
TGCAGCGTTGAGTCGGGACAGGGGTTCGAGCAGTACTTC	CSVESGQGFEQYF	many	TRBD1	TRBV29-1	TRBJ2-7
TGTGCCAGCAGTTTAGGAGGGGGCGTAAGGACCCAGTACTTC	CASSLGGGVRTQYF	many	TRBD1	TRBV12-3/TRBV12-4	TRBJ2-5
TGCAGTGCTAGGCGGACAGGGAACTATGGCTACACCTTC	CSARRTGNYGYTF	-	TRBD1	TRBV20-1	TRBJ1-2
TGTGCCAGCAGCCCCGAGGCAGGCGGTTCCAAAGAGACCCAGTACTTC	CASSPEAGGSKETQYF	few	-	TRBV12-3/TRBV12-4	TRBJ2-5
TGCGCGAGCAGCCGGAGGAGGGGGCGAAAGACCCAGTACTTC	CASSRRRGRKTQYF	-	-	TRBV5-1	TRBJ2-5
TGTGCCAGCAGCCAGCCCCAGGGAACGCCCTCCTACAATGAGCAGTTCTTC	CASSQPQGTPSYNEQFF	-	-	TRBV4-2	TRBJ2-1
TGTGCCAGCAGCTTGGCCGAAGATACGCAGTATTTT	CASSLAEDTQYF	many	-	TRBV5-6	TRBJ2-3
TGCGCCAGCAGCCTTGGGACATCCTCAGGCACAGATACGCAGTATTTT	CASSLGTSSGTDTQYF	-	-	TRBV4-3	TRBJ2-3
TGTGCCAGCAGCCAAGGTAGAGGGGGGTACGAGCAGTACTTC	CASSQGRGGYEQYF	-	-	TRBV4-2	TRBJ2-7
TGTGCCAGCAGCTTTGTGGAGGGGGGAGATACGCAGTATTTT	CASSFVEGGDTQYF	-	-	TRBV7-2	TRBJ2-3
TGTGCCAGCAGCTGGACTCAGCGGGGGGACCAAGAGACCCAGTACTTC	CASSWTQRGDQETQYF	few	TRBD2	TRBV5-6	TRBJ2-5
TGTGCCAGCAGCGAAGGTCCTAGCGGGAGAAAAACCTACGAGCAGTACTTC	CASSEGPSGRKTYEQYF	-	TRBD2	TRBV9	TRBJ2-7
TGTGCCAGCATGGGGGACAGGGTGTCCGGGGCCAACGTCCTGACTTTC	CASMGDRVSGANVLTF	-	TRBD1	TRBV2	TRBJ2-6
TGTGCCAGCAGTTGGCAGGGGCTCCCCTATGGCTACACCTTC	CASSWQGLPYGYTF	many	-	TRBV12-3/TRBV12-4	TRBJ1-2
TGTGACAGCAGCCAGGGCAACACTCCGAACACCGGGGAGCTGTTTTTT	CDSSQGNTPNTGELFF	-	-	TRBV4-2	TRBJ2-2
TGCGCCAGCAGCTTGTCAGTCCTATCTAACTATGGCTACACCTTC	CASSLSVLSNYGYTF	few	-	TRBV5-1	TRBJ1-2
TGCGCCAGCAGCTCCCGGGGAGGGAACACTGAAGCTTTCTTT	CASSSRGGNTEAFF	-	-	TRBV5-1	TRBJ1-1
TGTGCCAGCAGTTTAGACAGGGATTCACCCCTCCACTTT	CASSLDRDSPLHF	many	-	TRBV12-3/TRBV12-4	TRBJ1-6
TGCGCCAGCAGGCTAGAGATCCCGGGACTAGCGGGAGTTAACCATGAGCAGTTCTTC	CASRLEIPGLAGVNHEQFF	few	TRBD2	TRBV4-1	TRBJ2-1
TGCAGCGCCTTGGGACAGGGAGGGGGTACGCAGTATTTT	CSALGQGGGTQYF	many	TRBD1	TRBV29-1	TRBJ2-3